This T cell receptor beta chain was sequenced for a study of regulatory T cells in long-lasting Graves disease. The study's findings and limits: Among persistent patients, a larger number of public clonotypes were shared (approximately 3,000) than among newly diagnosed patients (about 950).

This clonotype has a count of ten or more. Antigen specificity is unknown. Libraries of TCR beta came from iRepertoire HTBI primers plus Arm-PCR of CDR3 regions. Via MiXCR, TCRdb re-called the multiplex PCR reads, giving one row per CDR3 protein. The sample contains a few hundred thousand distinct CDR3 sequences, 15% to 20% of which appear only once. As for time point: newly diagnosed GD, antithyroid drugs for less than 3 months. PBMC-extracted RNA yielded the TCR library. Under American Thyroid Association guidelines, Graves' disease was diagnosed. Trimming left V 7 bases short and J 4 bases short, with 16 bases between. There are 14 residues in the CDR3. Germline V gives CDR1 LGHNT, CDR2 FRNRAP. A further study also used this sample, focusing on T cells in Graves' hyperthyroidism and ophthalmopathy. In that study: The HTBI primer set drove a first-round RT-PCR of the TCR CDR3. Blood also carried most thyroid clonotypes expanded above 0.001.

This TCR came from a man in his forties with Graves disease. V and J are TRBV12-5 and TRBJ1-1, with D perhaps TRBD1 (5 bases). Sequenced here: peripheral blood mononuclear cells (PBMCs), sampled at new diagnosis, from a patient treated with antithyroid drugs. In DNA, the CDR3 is TGTGCTAGTGCCCCACAGGTTCTACTCACTGAAGCTTTCTTT. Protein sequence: CASAPQVLLTEAFF.